The present TCR beta chain was sequenced within a study of cytomegalovirus exposure and HLA in healthy donors. With 2 bases removed from V and 3 bases from J, the gap between germline ends came to 12 bases. CDR1 is SGHRS, CDR2 YFSETQ, per germline. The CDR3 covers 14 residues. The primer mix had 60 Vbeta and 13 Jbeta primers. The table came from immunoSEQ multiplex PCR; TCRdb's copy has only in-frame clones and leaves some out. The data show around 200,000 clones, with more than 80% seen just once and under 0.75% held by the top ten. Study-level points and caveats: TCR beta sequences reportedly predicted the HLA-A and HLA-B alleles of most subjects accurately. Productive rates of about 87% or about 30% were seen for most TCR beta V segments in an earlier analysis. In terms of immune exposure information, only CMV serostatus was available. Analysis performed later found about 18,000 TCR beta sequences associated with HLA alleles at 0.05 false discovery rate.

Regarding this clone: As yet, its antigen is unknown. Distinct nucleotide sequences in the sample also encode this CDR3.

The clonotype was recovered from a boy between 10 and 17 years old in good health and CMV-seronegative. The specimen was PBMCs. This sequence joins TRBV5-1 and TRBJ2-7; D is ambiguous. The CDR3 DNA reads TGCGCCAGCAGCTTAGATACAGCCTACTACGAGCAGTACTTC. It encodes CASSLDTAYYEQYF.